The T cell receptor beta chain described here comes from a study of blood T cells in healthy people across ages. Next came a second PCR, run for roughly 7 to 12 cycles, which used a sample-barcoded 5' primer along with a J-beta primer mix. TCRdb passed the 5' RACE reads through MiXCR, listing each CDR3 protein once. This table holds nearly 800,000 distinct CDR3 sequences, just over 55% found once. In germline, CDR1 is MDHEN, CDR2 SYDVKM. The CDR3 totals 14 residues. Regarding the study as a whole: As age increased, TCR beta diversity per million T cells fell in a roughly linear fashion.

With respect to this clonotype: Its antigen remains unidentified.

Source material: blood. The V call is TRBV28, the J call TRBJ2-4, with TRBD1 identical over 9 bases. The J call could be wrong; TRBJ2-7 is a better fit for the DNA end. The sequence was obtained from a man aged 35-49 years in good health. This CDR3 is CASSAGTGKIEQYF. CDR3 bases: TGTGCCAGCAGTGCCGGGACAGGGAAGATCGAGCAGTACTTC.